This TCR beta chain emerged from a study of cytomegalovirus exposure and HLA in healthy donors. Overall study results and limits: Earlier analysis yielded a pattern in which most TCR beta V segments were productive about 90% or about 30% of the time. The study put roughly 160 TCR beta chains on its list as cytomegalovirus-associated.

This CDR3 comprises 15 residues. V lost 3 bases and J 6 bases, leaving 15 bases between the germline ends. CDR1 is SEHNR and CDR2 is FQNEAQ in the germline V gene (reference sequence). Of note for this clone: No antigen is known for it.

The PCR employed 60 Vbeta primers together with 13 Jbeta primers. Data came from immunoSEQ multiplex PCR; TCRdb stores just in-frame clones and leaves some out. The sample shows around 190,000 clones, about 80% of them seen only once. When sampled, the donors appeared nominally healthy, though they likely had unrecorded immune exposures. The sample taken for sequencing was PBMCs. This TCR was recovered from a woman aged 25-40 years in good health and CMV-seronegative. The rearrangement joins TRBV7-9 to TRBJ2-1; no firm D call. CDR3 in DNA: TGTGCCAGCAGCTTTCTCCCCGTCCCCTCCAATGAGCAGTTCTTC. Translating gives CASSFLPVPSNEQFF.